A single sample is the source of the 27 T cell receptor beta chains below, sequenced in a study of response to subunit inactivated influenza vaccine. Each CDR3 protein gets one entry after TCRdb re-called the RT-PCR reads with MiXCR. The table shows a few hundred thousand distinct CDR3 sequences, with roughly 22% occurring only once. The sample in question was PBMCs from blood, obtained approximately 20 months after vaccination. These receptor sequences come from a man between 50 and 75 years old who received an inactivated influenza vaccine.

This clonotype came up once. This chain joins TRBV9 and TRBJ1-1, with a weak D call TRBD1 (5 bases). Germline CDR1 is SGDLS and CDR2 is YYNGEE. This CDR3 contains 14 residues. Trimming stripped 0 bases from V and 6 bases from J, with 12 bases between. The CDR3 DNA is TGTGCCAGCAGCGTAGTTGGACGGGGGGCTGAAGCTTTCTTT. Its translation is CASSVVGRGAEAFF.

Only a few counts were recorded for this clonotype. J is TRBJ1-1 and V is TRBV10-3; perhaps TRBD1 as D (5 bases). Germline loops: CDR1 ENHRY, CDR2 SYGVKD. The CDR3 contains 17 residues. The V end was cut by 3 bases, the J end by 3 bases, with 20 bases between. In DNA form, the CDR3 reads TGTGCCATCAGTGATCCGGGACCTAAGGGACGGGACACTGAAGCTTTCTTT. Amino acid sequence: CAISDPGPKGRDTEAFF.

The genes are TRBV6-1 and TRBJ2-1, with 11 positions matching TRBD2. Losses at the gene ends were 6 bases for V and 6 bases for J; bases not matched to a gene: 7. Germline values: CDR1 MNHNS, CDR2 SASEGT. CDR3 length equals 15 residues. CDR3 nucleotides: TGTGCCAGCAGCCCTACTAGCGGGAGACGCAATGAGCAGTTCTTC. This encodes CASSPTSGRRNEQFF.

This CDR3 is CSVALRLAGDNEQFF. As DNA, the CDR3 is TGCAGCGTTGCTCTAAGACTAGCGGGGGACAATGAGCAGTTCTTC. V is TRBV29-1 and J is TRBJ2-1, with 12 bases identical to TRBD2. The CDR3 is made up of 15 amino acids. Germline V gene data show CDR1 as SQVTM and CDR2 as ANQGSEA. V lost 4 bases to trimming and J lost 5 bases; unmatched junction nucleotides: 6.

This clonotype occurred a few times. The V and J genes are TRBV28 and TRBJ2-7; 10 nucleotides match TRBD2. CDR3 length: 14 amino acids. After removal of 7 bases from V and 2 bases from J, the junction contained 5 bases not matched to a gene. The V gene's germline CDR1 is MDHEN and CDR2 SYDVKM. The CDR3 coding sequence is TGTGCCAGCAACCAGGGGACTAGCGCCTACGAGCAGTACTTC. This gives the protein CASNQGTSAYEQYF.

J is TRBJ1-1 and V is TRBV5-4; D uncertain. The V end was cut by 5 bases, the J end by 0 bases, with 14 bases between. From germline, CDR1 is SGHNT and CDR2 YYREEE (reference sequence). The CDR3 covers 15 residues. In DNA, the CDR3 is TGTGCCAGCAGACGAGACGGCCAGATGAACACTGAAGCTTTCTTT. Translation gives CASRRDGQMNTEAFF.

The CDR3 sequence is CSVRDSQYGYTF. In DNA form, the CDR3 reads TGCAGCGTGAGGGACAGCCAATATGGCTACACCTTC. This chain joins TRBV29-1 and TRBJ1-2, with 7 bases that match TRBD1. In germline, CDR1 is SQVTM, CDR2 ANQGSEA. J lost 5 bases, V lost 6 bases, and 6 bases had no gene match. CDR3 length: 12 amino acids. The whole variable domain, remainder taken from reference TRBV29-1 and TRBJ1-2, is SAVISQKPSRDICQRGTSLTIQCQVDSQVTMMFWYRQQPGQSLTLIATANQGSEATYESGFVIDKFPISRPNLTFSTLTVSNMSPEDSSIYLCSVRDSQYGYTFGSGTRLTVV.

This chain connects TRBV28 to TRBJ1-1; the match to TRBD1 covers 8 bases. The CDR3 contains 15 residues. The trim removed 6 bases at V and 3 bases at J, leaving 9 bases unmatched. Germline-derived CDR1 and CDR2 are MDHEN and SYDVKM. CDR3 loop: CASRRYRGGYTEAFF. CDR3 nucleotide sequence: TGTGCCAGCAGGAGGTACAGGGGGGGATACACTGAAGCTTTCTTT. Full variable domain (rest looked up from reference TRBV28 and TRBJ1-1): DVKVTQSSRYLVKRTGEKVFLECVQDMDHENMFWYRQDPGLGLRLIYFSYDVKMKEKGDIPEGYSVSREKKERFSLILESASTNQTSMYLCASRRYRGGYTEAFFGQGTRLTVV.

V gene TRBV5-1 combines with J gene TRBJ2-7, with D possibly being TRBD1 (5 bases). The CDR3 has 15 amino acids. The germline V gene has CDR1 SGHRS and CDR2 YFSETQ. Trimming removed 0 bases at V and 1 base at J, with 11 bases between. CDR3: CASSLDWTTSYEQYF. The CDR3 bases are TGCGCCAGCAGCTTGGACTGGACAACTTCCTACGAGCAGTACTTC.

This clonotype was recorded a few times. The chain joins TRBV19 to TRBJ1-2; no firm D call. This CDR3 contains 14 residues. From germline, CDR1 is LNHDA and CDR2 SQIVND (reference sequence). Between the trimmed V and J ends, which lost 6 bases and 4 bases, there was a span of 15 bases. CDR3 loop: CASRSTVFGYGYTF. The CDR3 nucleotides read TGTGCCAGTAGGAGTACAGTGTTCGGCTATGGCTACACCTTC.

The J gene is TRBJ2-5, the V gene TRBV20-1; tentative D call: TRBD1 (6 bases). The germline gives CDR1 DFQATT, CDR2 SNEGSKA (reference sequence). Trimming removed 3 bases from V and 4 bases from J, with 15 bases in between. The CDR3 length is 14 residues. The CDR3 is CSARGYTRGETQYF. The CDR3 DNA reads as TGCAGTGCTAGGGGGTATACCAGGGGAGAGACCCAGTACTTC.

This clonotype has just a few counts. CDR3 sequence: CSALFGTSGTEQYF. The CDR3 region has the DNA TGCAGTGCTCTGTTCGGGACTAGCGGGACCGAGCAGTACTTC. The chain employs TRBV20-1 and TRBJ2-7; 13 bases agree with TRBD2. The germline V gene has CDR1 DFQATT and CDR2 SNEGSKA (reference sequence). This CDR3 has 14 residues. The V and J ends lost 5 bases and 6 bases, in that order; junction bases with no gene match: 7.

This clonotype has a handful of counts. J is TRBJ1-2 and V is TRBV20-1; D remains unclear. V was pared by 2 bases and J by 8 bases, with 6 bases between. Germline CDR1 is DFQATT and CDR2 is SNEGSKA (reference sequence). The CDR3 has 10 amino acids. CDR3 coding DNA: TGCAGTGCTAGATTAATCGGCTACACCTTC. It encodes CSARLIGYTF.

This clonotype was recorded a few times. The chain carries TRBV7-8 and TRBJ1-2, with a weak D call TRBD1 (6 bases). V was trimmed by 5 bases and J by 2 bases, leaving 18 bases between them. CDR1 SGHVS and CDR2 FQNEAQ come from the germline V gene. The CDR3 sequence is 16 residues long. CDR3 sequence (DNA): TGTGCCAGCAGCCCTTTATCCGGGCAGGGGAACTATGGCTACACCTTC. It specifies CASSPLSGQGNYGYTF.

The rearrangement uses TRBV5-4 and TRBJ2-7; TRBD2 matches 11 bases. Germline CDR1 is SGHNT and CDR2 is YYREEE (reference sequence). Trimming at V came to 4 bases and at J to 13 bases, leaving 16 bases not matched to a gene. This CDR3 spans 15 amino acids. CDR3: CASSKDGTSGSMQYF. Here the CDR3 DNA reads TGTGCCAGCAGCAAGGACGGGACTAGCGGTTCGATGCAATACTTC.

Only a few counts were recorded for this clonotype. The chain uses TRBV21-1 and TRBJ1-5; the DNA was not compared with TRBD1, the D call given in the table. TRBV21-1 is a pseudogene segment. CDR3 length: 17 residues. In DNA form, the CDR3 reads TGTGCCTCCCGGGAGGTCAGGTACCGGGGGAGCAATCAGCCCCAGCATTTT. Its protein is CASREVRYRGSNQPQHF.

The chain couples TRBV6-2 or TRBV6-3 to TRBJ1-2; D remains unclear. V lost 0 bases and J lost 2, with 10 bases in between. The CDR3 covers 15 residues. Looked up from germline, CDR1 is MNHEY and CDR2 is SVGEGT. The CDR3 DNA reads as TGTGCCAGCAGTTACTCGGTGACACTAAACTATGGCTACACCTTC. Translating it yields CASSYSVTLNYGYTF.

J is TRBJ2-1 and V is TRBV4-3, with TRBD2 matching over 10 bases. The germline V gene encodes CDR1 LGHNA and CDR2 YSLEER. CDR3 size: 20 residues. Losses at the gene ends were 0 bases for V and 7 bases for J; bases not matched to a gene: 18. The CDR3 region has the DNA TGCGCCAGCAGCCAAGATCGGGTTAGCGGGAGGCTATGGGGTAAGAATGAGCAGTTCTTC. Protein: CASSQDRVSGRLWGKNEQFF.

About this clonotype: At one of its ends the junction is not consistent with the germline gene, which may arise from a read error. The chain employs TRBV5-1 and TRBJ1-1; TRBD1 matches 8 bases. Germline V gene data show CDR1 as SGHRS and CDR2 as YFSETQ. The CDR3 sequence is 15 residues long. This CDR3 is CASNMGQALNTETFF. The CDR3 DNA follows: TGCGCCAGCAACATGGGACAGGCCTTGAACACTGAAACTTTCTTT. Using reference TRBV5-1 and TRBJ1-1 for the parts outside the CDR3, the full variable domain is KAGVTQTPRYLIKTRGQQVTLSCSPISGHRSVSWYQQTPGQGLQFLFEYFSETQRNKGNFPGRFSGRQFSNSRSEMNVSTLELGDSALYLCASNMGQALNTETFFGQGTRLTVV.

The chain employs TRBV27 and TRBJ1-2, with D tentatively TRBD1 (6 bases). With 0 bases removed from V and 4 bases from J, the gap between germline ends came to 12 bases. The CDR3 has 15 amino acids. Germline-derived CDR1 and CDR2 are MNHEY and SMNVEV (reference sequence). In DNA, the CDR3 is TGTGCCAGCAGTTTATCGGCCGGGGGCACCTATGGCTACACCTTC. Protein product: CASSLSAGGTYGYTF.

This clonotype has a handful of counts. The chain links TRBV6-5 to TRBJ1-3, with 9 bases aligning to TRBD1. Germline V gives CDR1 MNHEY, CDR2 SVGAGI. This CDR3 spans 17 amino acids. J was trimmed by 2 bases and V by 2 bases; bases with no gene match: 7. As DNA, the CDR3 is TGTGCCAGCAGTTACACCGGGACAGGGATCCCTGGAAACACCATATATTTT. This codes for CASSYTGTGIPGNTIYF.

This clonotype was observed a single time. The chain combines TRBV12-5 with TRBJ2-5; 7 bases line up with TRBD2. The V and J ends lost 3 bases and 4 bases, in that order; junction bases with no gene match: 8. Germline V gives CDR1 LGHNT, CDR2 FRNRAP. CDR3 length: 15 residues. The CDR3 nucleotides are TGTGCTAGTGGTTTAGGAGCGACGGGAGGAGAGACCCAGTACTTC. Amino acids: CASGLGATGGETQYF.

This clonotype showed up just a few times. The V and J genes are TRBV12-3 or TRBV12-4 and TRBJ1-6, with D perhaps TRBD1 (6 bases). The CDR3 extends over 14 amino acids. V was shortened by 6 bases and J by 10 bases, with 16 bases between the two germline ends. For the CDR3, the DNA is TGTGCCAGCAGCTATCGACAGGTGGGGTCACCCCTCCACTTT. Residues: CASSYRQVGSPLHF.

The chain recombines TRBV29-1 with TRBJ2-1; unclear D gene. Germline loops: CDR1 SQVTM, CDR2 ANQGSEA. Trimming shortened V by 7 bases and J by 5 bases, and 9 bases separated the two germline ends. The CDR3 loop spans 11 amino acids. The CDR3 DNA is TGCAGCGCCACAGCACACAATGAGCAGTTCTTC. Residues: CSATAHNEQFF.

In this sample, this clonotype turned up a few times. This chain connects TRBV6-1 to TRBJ2-3; D ambiguous. The CDR3 covers 17 residues. V was pared by 6 bases and J by 0 bases, with 19 bases between. Germline CDR1 is MNHNS and CDR2 is SASEGT. This CDR3 is CASSRIRAVTSTDTQYF. CDR3 nucleotides: TGTGCCAGCAGCCGAATTAGAGCTGTCACGAGCACAGATACGCAGTATTTT.

The chain uses TRBV4-3 and TRBJ2-3; 10 nucleotides agree with TRBD2. V was pared by 4 bases and J by 0 bases, with 4 bases of the junction left unmatched. CDR1 and CDR2 from the germline V gene are LGHNA and YSLEER. The CDR3 runs 16 residues. The CDR3: CASSPASGGSTDTQYF. As DNA, the CDR3 is TGCGCCAGCAGCCCGGCTAGCGGGGGTAGCACAGATACGCAGTATTTT.

This clonotype was detected a few times. The J gene is TRBJ1-1, the V gene TRBV21-1; no check of the table's D call, TRBD1, against the DNA was made. TRBV21-1 is classified as a pseudogene. The CDR3 totals 18 residues. CDR3 nucleotides: TGTGCCAGCAGCAAAGAAGTAGACAGGGAATCATCGAACACTGAAGCTTTCTTT. It encodes CASSKEVDRESSNTEAFF.